One and the same sample provided the 7 T cell receptor beta chains below, sequenced in a study of blood T cells in healthy people across ages. A second PCR, run for about 7 to 11 cycles, used a sample-barcoded 5' primer plus a J-beta primer mix. TCRdb independently ran MiXCR on the 5' RACE reads; one entry per CDR3 protein. The table has 600,000 or so distinct CDR3 sequences, approximately 30% seen once. Sequenced material: blood. The receptors were gathered from a woman over 75 in good health.

This clonotype was recorded at least ten times. The CDR3 spells CASSRGSGGLYGYTF. CDR3 DNA: TGTGCCAGCAGCCGGGGTAGTGGGGGCTTATATGGCTACACCTTC. V is TRBV7-2 and J is TRBJ1-2; possibly TRBD1 for D (6 bases). Germline lookup yields CDR1 SGHTA and CDR2 FQGNSA. Trimming took 5 bases from V and 5 from J, leaving 18 bases between them. This CDR3 region has 15 residues.

The table lists this clonotype with many counts. V is TRBV7-2 and J is TRBJ1-1; D is ambiguous. Trimming took 2 bases from V and 3 from J, leaving 7 bases between them. This CDR3 has 13 amino acids. The germline gives CDR1 SGHTA, CDR2 FQGNSA. CDR3: CASSLRGYTEAFF. As DNA, the CDR3 is TGTGCCAGCAGCTTACGCGGGTACACTGAAGCTTTCTTT.

This clonotype was counted only a few times. V gene TRBV6-6 combines with J gene TRBJ1-1, with 7 positions matching TRBD1. The CDR3 contains 14 residues. Germline values: CDR1 MNHNY, CDR2 SVGAGI (reference sequence). The trim removed 5 bases at V and 7 bases at J, leaving 10 bases unmatched. CDR3 nucleotides: TGTGCCAGCAGTCGAACAAGGGGGCAGGGTGAAGCTTTCTTT. Its protein product is CASSRTRGQGEAFF.

This chain joins TRBV7-9 and TRBJ2-1; tentatively, D is TRBD2 (5 bases). V was pared by 2 bases and J by 8 bases, with 13 bases between. This CDR3 is built from 14 residues. Germline V CDR1 and CDR2: SEHNR, FQNEAQ (reference sequence). The CDR3 region is CASSLPGLAYEQFF. CDR3 bases: TGTGCCAGCAGCTTACCGGGCCTAGCCTATGAGCAGTTCTTC.

This clonotype was counted ten times or more. The CDR3 DNA reads as TGCAGTGCTAGAGGCCTTTACAATGAGCAGTTCTTC. Its translation is CSARGLYNEQFF. V is TRBV20-1 and J is TRBJ2-1; D is undetermined. Trimming removed 1 base at V and 4 bases at J, with 5 bases between. Germline V gene lookup returns CDR1 DFQATT and CDR2 SNEGSKA (reference sequence). This CDR3 contains 12 residues.

A word on this clonotype: Compared with germline, one end of the junction differs, possibly owing to a read error. This chain connects TRBV11-3 to TRBJ2-7, with TRBD2 matching over 7 bases. The CDR3 is 13 residues long. CDR1 is SGHNT, CDR2 YENEEA, per germline. CDR3 residues: CASSLDGRGDIHF. In DNA, the CDR3 is TGTGCCAGCAGCTTAGATGGTCGGGGGGATATCCACTTC.

Worth noting for this clonotype: This CDR3 fails to terminate in the conserved phenylalanine or tryptophan, so it likely reflects a read error. This CDR3 reads CASSVGLAGGEAQYV. CDR3 DNA sequence: TGTGCCAGCAGCGTGGGACTAGCGGGTGGAGAGGCCCAGTACGTC. This chain connects TRBV7-9 to TRBJ2-5; 12 bases match TRBD2. Germline CDR1 is SEHNR and CDR2 is FQNEAQ (reference sequence). This CDR3 is built from 15 residues.